The subject of this entry is one T cell receptor (beta chain). Its target is not known. This record belongs to a study of beta chain features in type 1 diabetes. The study's findings and limits: TCRB CDR3s were moderately but significantly shorter in Type 1 diabetes patients in all four CD4+ subsets. The question of HLA type influencing TCRB rearrangement was one that remained unresolved here.

cDNA synthesis used the whole RNA isolate, giving expressed TCRB sequences. Naive, central memory and regulatory T cell samples averaged roughly 3.8 million reads. Method: immunoSEQ multiplex PCR; TCRdb's copy keeps in-frame clones and lacks some. This table holds around 430,000 clones, roughly 30% found once. CDR3 length: 13 amino acids. V shed 5 bases and J shed 8 bases, with 15 bases lying between them. The V gene's germline CDR1 is MDHEN and CDR2 SYDVKM. Sorting based on CD45RO/CCR7/CD25/CD127/CD95/CD27 separated CD4+ naive, central memory, regulatory and stem cell-like memory cells. V and J are TRBV28 and TRBJ1-2; D not certain. This clonotype originated in a man between 18 and 29 years old in good health. Sequenced sample: naive CD4+ T cells from blood. The CDR3 loop is CASSPRPREGYTF. The CDR3 region has the DNA TGTGCCAGCAGTCCCAGGCCCCGGGAGGGCTACACCTTC.